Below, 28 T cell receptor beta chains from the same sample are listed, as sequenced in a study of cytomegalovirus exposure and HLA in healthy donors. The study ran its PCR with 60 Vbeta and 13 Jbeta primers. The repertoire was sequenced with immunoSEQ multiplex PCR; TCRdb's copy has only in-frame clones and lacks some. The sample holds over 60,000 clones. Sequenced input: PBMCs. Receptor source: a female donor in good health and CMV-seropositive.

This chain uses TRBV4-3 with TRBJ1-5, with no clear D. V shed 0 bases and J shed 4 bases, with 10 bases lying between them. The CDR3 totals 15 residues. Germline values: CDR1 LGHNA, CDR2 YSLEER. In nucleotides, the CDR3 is TGCGCCAGCAGCCAAGAGGCGGGCGCAAATCAGCCCCAGCATTTT. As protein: CASSQEAGANQPQHF.

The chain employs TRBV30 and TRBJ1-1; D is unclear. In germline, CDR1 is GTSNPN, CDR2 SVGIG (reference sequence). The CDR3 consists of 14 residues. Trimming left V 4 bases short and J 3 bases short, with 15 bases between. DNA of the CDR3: TGTGCCTGGAACCCCCGACTAATCGACACTGAAGCTTTCTTT. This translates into CAWNPRLIDTEAFF. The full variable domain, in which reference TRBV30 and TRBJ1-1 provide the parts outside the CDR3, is SQTIHQWPATLVQPVGSPLSLECTVEGTSNPNLYWYRQAAGRGLQLLFYSVGIGQISSEVPQNLSASRPQDRQFILSSKKLLLSDSGFYLCAWNPRLIDTEAFFGQGTRLTVV.

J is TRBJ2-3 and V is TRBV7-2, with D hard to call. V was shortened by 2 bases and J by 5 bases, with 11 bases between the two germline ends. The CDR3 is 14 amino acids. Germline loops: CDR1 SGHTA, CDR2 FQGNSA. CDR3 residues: CASSLQESGDTQYF. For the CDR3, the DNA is TGTGCCAGCAGCTTACAAGAGAGTGGAGATACGCAGTATTTT.

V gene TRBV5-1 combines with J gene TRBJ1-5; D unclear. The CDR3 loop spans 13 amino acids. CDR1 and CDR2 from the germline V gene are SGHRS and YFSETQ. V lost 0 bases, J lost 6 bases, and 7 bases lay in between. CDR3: CASSLGGGQPQHF. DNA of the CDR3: TGCGCCAGCAGCTTGGGAGGAGGTCAGCCCCAGCATTTT. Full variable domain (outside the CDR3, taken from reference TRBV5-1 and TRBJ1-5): KAGVTQTPRYLIKTRGQQVTLSCSPISGHRSVSWYQQTPGQGLQFLFEYFSETQRNKGNFPGRFSGRQFSNSRSEMNVSTLELGDSALYLCASSLGGGQPQHFGDGTRLSIL.

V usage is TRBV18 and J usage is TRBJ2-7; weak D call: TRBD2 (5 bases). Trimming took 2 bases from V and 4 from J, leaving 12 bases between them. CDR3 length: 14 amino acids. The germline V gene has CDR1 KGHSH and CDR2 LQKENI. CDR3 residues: CASSPEGPEYEQYF. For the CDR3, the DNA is TGTGCCAGCTCACCAGAGGGTCCAGAGTACGAGCAGTACTTC.

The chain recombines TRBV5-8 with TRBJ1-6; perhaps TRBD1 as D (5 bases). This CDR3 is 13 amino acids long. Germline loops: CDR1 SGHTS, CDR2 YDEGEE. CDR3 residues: CATGGSYNSPLHF. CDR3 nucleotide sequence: TGTGCAACGGGGGGCTCCTATAATTCACCCCTCCACTTT.

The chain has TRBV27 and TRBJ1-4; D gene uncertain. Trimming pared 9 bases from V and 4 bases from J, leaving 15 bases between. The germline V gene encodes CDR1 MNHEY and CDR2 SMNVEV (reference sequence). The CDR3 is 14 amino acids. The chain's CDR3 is CASRELLSNEKLFF. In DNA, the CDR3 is TGTGCCAGTAGGGAGTTGTTAAGTAATGAAAAACTGTTTTTT.

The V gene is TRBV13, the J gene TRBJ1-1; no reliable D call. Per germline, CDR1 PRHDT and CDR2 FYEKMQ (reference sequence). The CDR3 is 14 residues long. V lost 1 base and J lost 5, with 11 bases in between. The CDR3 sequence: CASSLEGRETEAFF. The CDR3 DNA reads TGTGCCAGCAGCTTAGAAGGGAGGGAAACTGAAGCTTTCTTT.

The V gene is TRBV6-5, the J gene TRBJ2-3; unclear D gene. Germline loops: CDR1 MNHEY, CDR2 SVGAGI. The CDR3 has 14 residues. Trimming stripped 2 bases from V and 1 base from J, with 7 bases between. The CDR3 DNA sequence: TGTGCCAGCAGTTACGGTATAGGCACAGATACGCAGTATTTT. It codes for CASSYGIGTDTQYF.

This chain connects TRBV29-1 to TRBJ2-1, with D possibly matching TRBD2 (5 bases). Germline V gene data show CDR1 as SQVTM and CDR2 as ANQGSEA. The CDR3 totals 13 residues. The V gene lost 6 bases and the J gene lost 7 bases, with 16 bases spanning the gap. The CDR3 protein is CSVSEVLGNEQFF. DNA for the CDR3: TGCAGCGTCTCGGAGGTGCTTGGGAATGAGCAGTTCTTC.

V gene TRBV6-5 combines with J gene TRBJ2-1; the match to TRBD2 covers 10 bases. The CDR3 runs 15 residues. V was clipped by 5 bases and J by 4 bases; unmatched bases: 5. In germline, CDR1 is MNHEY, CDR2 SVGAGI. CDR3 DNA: TGTGCCAGCAGTCAGGGACTAGCGCCTTACAATGAGCAGTTCTTC. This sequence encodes CASSQGLAPYNEQFF.

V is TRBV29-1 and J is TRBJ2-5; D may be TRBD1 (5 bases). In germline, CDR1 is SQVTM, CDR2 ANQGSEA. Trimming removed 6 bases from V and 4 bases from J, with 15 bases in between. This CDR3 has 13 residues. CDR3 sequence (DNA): TGCAGCGTGGACGGTGGGCAGGGAGAGACCCAGTACTTC. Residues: CSVDGGQGETQYF.

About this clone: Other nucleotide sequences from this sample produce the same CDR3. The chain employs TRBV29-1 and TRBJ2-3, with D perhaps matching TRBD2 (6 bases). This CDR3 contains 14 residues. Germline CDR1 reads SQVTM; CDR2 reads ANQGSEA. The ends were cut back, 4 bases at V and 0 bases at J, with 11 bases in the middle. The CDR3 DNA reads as TGCAGCGTTGTGGGGGGACCGAGCACAGATACGCAGTATTTT. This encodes CSVVGGPSTDTQYF.

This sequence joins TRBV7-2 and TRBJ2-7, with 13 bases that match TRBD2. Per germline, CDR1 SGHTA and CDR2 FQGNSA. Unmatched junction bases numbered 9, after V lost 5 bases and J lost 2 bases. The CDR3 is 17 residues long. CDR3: CASSPRRLAGGTYEQYF. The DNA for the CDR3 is TGTGCCAGCAGCCCCCGACGACTAGCGGGGGGAACCTACGAGCAGTACTTC.

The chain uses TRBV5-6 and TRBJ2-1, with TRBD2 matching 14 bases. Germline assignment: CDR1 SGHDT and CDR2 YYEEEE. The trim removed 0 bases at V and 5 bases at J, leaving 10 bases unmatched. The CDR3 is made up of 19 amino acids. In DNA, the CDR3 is TGTGCCAGCAGCTTGGTAGGACTAGCGGGAGGTAGGGCCAACAATGAGCAGTTCTTC. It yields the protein CASSLVGLAGGRANNEQFF.

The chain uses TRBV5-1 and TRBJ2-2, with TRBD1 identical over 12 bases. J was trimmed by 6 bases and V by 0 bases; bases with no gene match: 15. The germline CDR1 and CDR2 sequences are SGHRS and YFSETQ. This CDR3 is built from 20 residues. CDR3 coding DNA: TGCGCCAGCAGCTTGGTCGGACTATACCGGGACAGGGGGCTCTCCGGGGAGCTGTTTTTT. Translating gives CASSLVGLYRDRGLSGELFF.

As DNA, the CDR3 is TGTGCCAGCAGCCAATCCGAGAGCTCCTACAATGAGCAGTTCTTC. Protein product: CASSQSESSYNEQFF. The chain recombines TRBV4-2 with TRBJ2-1; D is uncertain. From germline, CDR1 is LGHNA and CDR2 YNFKEQ. This CDR3 contains 15 residues. The V end was cut by 2 bases, the J end by 0 bases, with 8 bases between.

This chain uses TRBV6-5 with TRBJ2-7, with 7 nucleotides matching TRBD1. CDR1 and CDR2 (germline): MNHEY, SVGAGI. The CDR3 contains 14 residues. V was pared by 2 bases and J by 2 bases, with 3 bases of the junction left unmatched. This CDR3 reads CASSYPGQPYEQYF. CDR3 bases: TGTGCCAGCAGTTACCCGGGACAGCCCTACGAGCAGTACTTC.

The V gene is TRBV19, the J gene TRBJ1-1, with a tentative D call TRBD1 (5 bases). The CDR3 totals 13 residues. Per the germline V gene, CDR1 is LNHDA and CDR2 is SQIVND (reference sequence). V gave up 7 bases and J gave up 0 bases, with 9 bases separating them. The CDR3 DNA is TGTGCCAGTATTGACAGAATGAACACTGAAGCTTTCTTT. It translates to CASIDRMNTEAFF.

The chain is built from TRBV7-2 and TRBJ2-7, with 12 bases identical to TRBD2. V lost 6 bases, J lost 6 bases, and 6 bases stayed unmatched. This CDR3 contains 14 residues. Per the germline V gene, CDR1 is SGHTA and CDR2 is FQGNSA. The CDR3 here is CASRLAGGGSEQYF. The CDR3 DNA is TGTGCCAGCAGACTAGCGGGAGGAGGGTCCGAGCAGTACTTC.

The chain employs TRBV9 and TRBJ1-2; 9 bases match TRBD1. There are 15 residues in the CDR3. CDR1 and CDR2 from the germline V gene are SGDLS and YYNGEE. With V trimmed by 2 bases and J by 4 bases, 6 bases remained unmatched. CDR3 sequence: CASSVGQGPLYGYTF. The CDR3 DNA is TGTGCCAGCAGCGTCGGACAGGGGCCTCTCTATGGCTACACCTTC.

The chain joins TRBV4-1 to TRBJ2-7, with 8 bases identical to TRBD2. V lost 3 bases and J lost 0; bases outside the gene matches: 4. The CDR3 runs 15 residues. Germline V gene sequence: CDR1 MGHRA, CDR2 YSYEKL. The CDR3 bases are TGCGCCAGCAGCCAGACGGGAGGGAGCTCCTACGAGCAGTACTTC. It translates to CASSQTGGSSYEQYF.

CDR3 sequence: CASSQEGGLAVSYEQYF. DNA of the CDR3: TGCGCCAGCAGCCAAGAGGGAGGCCTAGCGGTTTCCTACGAGCAGTACTTC. The V and J genes are TRBV4-1 and TRBJ2-7; 7 bases match TRBD2. The CDR3 length is 17 residues. V trimming: 0 bases; J trimming: 1 base; junction bases outside the gene matches: 9. CDR1 MGHRA and CDR2 YSYEKL come from the germline V gene.

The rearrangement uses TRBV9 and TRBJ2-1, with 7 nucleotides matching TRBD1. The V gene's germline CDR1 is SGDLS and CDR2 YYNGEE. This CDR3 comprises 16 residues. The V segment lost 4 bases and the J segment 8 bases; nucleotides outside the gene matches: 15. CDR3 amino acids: CASSSGQGELSYEQFF. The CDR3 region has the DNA TGTGCCAGCAGCTCTGGTCAGGGGGAGCTCAGTTATGAGCAGTTCTTC.

The CDR3 nucleotides read TGCGCCAGCAGCCCCTCCGGGACCAGGGGCTACGAGCAGTACTTC. Encoded protein: CASSPSGTRGYEQYF. The rearrangement links TRBV4-1 to TRBJ2-7; weak D call: TRBD1 (6 bases). CDR3 length: 15 amino acids. V lost 4 bases to trimming and J lost 3 bases, with 16 bases between them. Germline loops: CDR1 MGHRA, CDR2 YSYEKL.

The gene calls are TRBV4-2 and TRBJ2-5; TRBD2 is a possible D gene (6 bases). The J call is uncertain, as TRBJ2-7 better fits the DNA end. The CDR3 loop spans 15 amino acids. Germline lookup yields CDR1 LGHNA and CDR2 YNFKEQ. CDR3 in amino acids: CASSESPGTPGEQYF. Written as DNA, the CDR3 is TGTGCCAGCAGCGAGTCCCCCGGGACTCCGGGCGAGCAGTACTTC.

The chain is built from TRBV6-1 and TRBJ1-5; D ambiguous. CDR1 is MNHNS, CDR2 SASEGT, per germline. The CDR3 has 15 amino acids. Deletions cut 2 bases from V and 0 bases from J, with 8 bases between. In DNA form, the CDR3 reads TGTGCCAGCAGTGAACAGGATAATAGCAATCAGCCCCAGCATTTT. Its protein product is CASSEQDNSNQPQHF.

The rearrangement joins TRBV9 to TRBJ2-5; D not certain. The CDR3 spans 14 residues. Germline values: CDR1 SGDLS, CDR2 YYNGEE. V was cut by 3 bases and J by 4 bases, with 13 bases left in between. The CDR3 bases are TGTGCCAGCAGCGCCCCAACGGGTGGAGAGACCCAGTACTTC. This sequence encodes CASSAPTGGETQYF.